This T cell receptor (beta chain) was identified during a study of vaccination and CD4 T cells after COVID-19 (dated by TCRdb to the early 2020s). Background on the whole study: SARS-CoV-2 positivity had been established in the convalescent patients by nasal swab PCR, and mild disease was recorded in several of these patients and severe disease in one. Post-COVID blood samples were collected from convalescent patients a median of roughly 100 days after diagnosis, with a range of roughly 35 to 161 days. For three convalescent patients, samples were collected at an early post-vaccination timepoint (day 14) as well as at a late post-vaccination timepoint (days 161 to 241). In ten to eleven COVID-19 convalescent patients and a few infection-naive healthy vaccine recipients, the spike-specific CD4+ TCR repertoire before mRNA vaccination was compared with the repertoire after mRNA vaccination. The convalescent cohort comprised six males and four females, including two Hispanic individuals, seven Caucasians, two Asians and one multiracial person. Post-vaccine blood samples were taken a median of about 72 days after the second vaccine dose, with a range of roughly 13 to 250 days. Participants received two doses of either the Pfizer-BioNTech BNT162b2 vaccine (n=8) or the Moderna mRNA-1273 vaccine (n=2).

To note about this clonotype: The target of this receptor is not known. No base-level quality is on record; no much larger clone is a single base apart.

General conclusions and limits of the study: Of the vaccine-specific clones found in convalescent patients, nearly all (304 of 307) were mono-reactive for SARS-CoV-2 spike instead of being cross-reactive with common cold coronaviruses. In convalescent patients, a median around 90% of post-vaccine SARS-CoV-2-reactive clones were detected only after vaccination, suggesting vaccine-specific priming. The median number of SARS-CoV-2-reactive clonotypes rose from around 20 after infection to some 40 after vaccination, but the change was not significant. Only a relatively small number of convalescent patients were included in the study, and early timepoints following natural infection were not analyzed.

From cysteine to phenylalanine, the CDR3 is 17 amino acids long. Kept here is only the CDR3 DNA, which spans 51 bases and is read in frame from base 1. CDR1 and CDR2 were assigned from the germline V gene as MDHEN and SYDVKM. After removal of 5 bases from V and 6 bases from J, the junction retains 9 bases not matched to a gene. What the time point label conveys for this sample: late sampling 161 to 241 days after vaccination in a few convalescent patients. Positive SARS-CoV-2 PCR tests in the convalescent patients dated from March to December 2020, before Alpha, Beta and Delta variants emerged in the United States. PBMCs were separated from whole blood using Ficoll-Paque Plus gradient centrifugation and then either used fresh or cryopreserved at -140C. The library came from PCR. TCRdb lists the instrument as Illumina iSeq 100. From the authors' description of their analysis: Non-productive sequences were filtered out, and CDR3s that did not start with C, did not end with F or W, or were shorter than 7 amino acids were discarded. CDR3 homology was assessed with Levenshtein distances (stringdist) and unrooted phylogenetic trees (ape) in R version 3.6.1. The raw public reads went through TCRdb reprocessing: fastp at Q25, MiXCR clone calling, in-frame beta chains kept. Here each entry gathers all rows of one CDR3 protein and keeps the most common genes and DNA. The V and J calls were not made by the authors but by TCRdb's processing. For this sample there are 35,000 to 45,000 distinct CDR3 sequences; about 35% appear just once. The top ten clonotypes cover 5.8% of the sample.

The origin of this receptor is a human donor who had recovered from COVID-19. Material: CD4+ T cells from blood, obtained about 7 months after SARS-CoV-2 vaccination. The sequence is built from TRBV28 and TRBJ2-4, and TRBD2 matches 14 of the central bases. The CDR3 loop reads CASSTPTSGRAVNIQYF. DNA sequence: TGTGCCAGCAGTACGCCGACTAGCGGGAGGGCCGTAAACATTCAGTACTTC.